The present T cell receptor (beta chain) was sequenced within a study of T cells in Graves' hyperthyroidism and ophthalmopathy. Study at large: Peripheral blood sampling occurred at initial diagnosis, before any treatment.

CDR3 size: 13 residues. Deletions cut 10 bases from V and 9 bases from J, with 16 bases between. Germline V lookup: CDR1 LNHDA, CDR2 SQIVND (reference sequence). RNA transcripts yielded amplified TCR beta CDR3 regions. The primer set for the first-round RT-PCR of the TCR CDR3 was HTBI. TCRdb passed the multiplex PCR reads through MiXCR, listing each CDR3 protein once. Among roughly 840,000 distinct CDR3 sequences listed, over 35% were seen once. This clonotype occurred many times. Its matching antigen is unknown. Whole-study findings and limits: The blood repertoire included most of the expanded thyroid clonotypes above 0.001. Researchers report that a 13 V-J model separated ophthalmopathy from stable hyperthyroidism.

Material for sequencing was blood. This clonotype was obtained from a man aged 18 to 35 with Graves' hyperthyroidism. This chain joins TRBV19 and TRBJ1-6; possible D gene TRBD1, 5 bases. The CDR3 nucleotides read TGTGCCACCCGGGGGAACGGTGTTTCACCCCTCCACTTT. The encoded protein is CATRGNGVSPLHF.